These 27 T cell receptor beta chains came from one sample sequenced in a study of blood T cell repertoires in COVID-19. TCRdb's copy holds only in-frame clones and misses some; the assay was immunoSEQ multiplex PCR. The sample has 150,000 to 200,000 clones; about 88% are singletons. Sequenced input: peripheral blood. The receptor set was obtained from a woman in her twenties or thirties with active or convalescent COVID-19.

The chain links TRBV5-1 to TRBJ1-2; 9 bases align to TRBD1. The V gene's germline CDR1 is SGHRS and CDR2 YFSETQ. This CDR3 is built from 15 residues. V was pared by 4 bases and J by 1 base, with 5 bases of the junction left unmatched. Written as DNA, the CDR3 is TGCGCCAGCAGCGTAGGGACAGGGTATAACTATGGCTACACCTTC. Protein sequence: CASSVGTGYNYGYTF. The variable domain in full, with the rest retrieved from reference TRBV5-1 and TRBJ1-2, is KAGVTQTPRYLIKTRGQQVTLSCSPISGHRSVSWYQQTPGQGLQFLFEYFSETQRNKGNFPGRFSGRQFSNSRSEMNVSTLELGDSALYLCASSVGTGYNYGYTFGSGTRLTVV.

V usage is TRBV28 and J usage is TRBJ1-6; D is uncertain. This CDR3 has 13 amino acids. The germline CDR1 and CDR2 sequences are MDHEN and SYDVKM. Trimming stripped 5 bases from V and 6 bases from J, with 8 bases between. CDR3 nucleotides: TGTGCCAGCAGTCCCCCGAGTAATTCACCCCTCCACTTT. As protein: CASSPPSNSPLHF.

The V gene is TRBV11-2, the J gene TRBJ2-2; D possibly corresponds to TRBD1 (5 bases). Germline-derived CDR1 and CDR2 are SGHAT and FQNNGV. The CDR3 runs to 16 residues. The V and J ends lost 3 bases and 6 bases respectively, with 17 bases between them. CDR3 sequence: CASSFSWGAVSGELFF. The CDR3 DNA reads as TGTGCCAGCAGCTTTAGTTGGGGCGCGGTGTCCGGGGAGCTGTTTTTT.

The chain joins TRBV13 to TRBJ2-2, with 10 nucleotides matching TRBD1. V dropped 4 bases and J dropped 4; count of bases not matched to a gene: 6. This CDR3 spans 16 amino acids. From germline, CDR1 is PRHDT and CDR2 FYEKMQ (reference sequence). The chain's CDR3 is CASSSFRDRGTGELFF. DNA for the CDR3: TGTGCCAGCAGCTCATTCCGGGACAGGGGCACCGGGGAGCTGTTTTTT.

V gene TRBV5-1 combines with J gene TRBJ1-5; TRBD1 matches 7 bases. The CDR3 is 15 residues long. Germline CDR1 is SGHRS and CDR2 is YFSETQ. After removal of 5 bases from V and 4 bases from J, the junction contained 9 bases not matched to a gene. The CDR3 region has the DNA TGCGCCAGCAGTCGCATCCCAGGGGGTAATCAGCCCCAGCATTTT. It yields the protein CASSRIPGGNQPQHF. Filled out from reference TRBV5-1 and TRBJ1-5, the complete variable domain reads KAGVTQTPRYLIKTRGQQVTLSCSPISGHRSVSWYQQTPGQGLQFLFEYFSETQRNKGNFPGRFSGRQFSNSRSEMNVSTLELGDSALYLCASSRIPGGNQPQHFGDGTRLSIL.

This clone was seen only a few times. The chain joins TRBV5-6 to TRBJ1-2; tentatively, D is TRBD1 (5 bases). With 0 bases removed from V and 6 bases from J, the gap between germline ends came to 12 bases. This CDR3 contains 14 residues. Germline V gives CDR1 SGHDT, CDR2 YYEEEE. CDR3 in amino acids: CASSLVSGRDGYTF. DNA for the CDR3: TGTGCCAGCAGCTTGGTGTCAGGGAGGGATGGCTACACCTTC.

The V and J genes are TRBV6-5 and TRBJ2-5; no reliable D call. The germline gives CDR1 MNHEY, CDR2 SVGAGI. The V and J ends lost 5 bases and 4 bases respectively, with 14 bases between them. The length of the CDR3 is 14 residues. The CDR3 nucleotides read TGTGCCAGCAGTAACACAGCCCGCCCAGAGACCCAGTACTTC. This translates into CASSNTARPETQYF.

The rearrangement joins TRBV5-4 to TRBJ2-7; TRBD1 aligns across 9 bases. The V gene end was trimmed by 4 bases and the J gene end by 5 bases; junction bases not matched to a gene: 7. CDR3 size: 14 residues. Germline CDR1 is SGHNT and CDR2 is YYREEE (reference sequence). The CDR3 sequence: CASSLPGTGNEQYF. CDR3 in DNA: TGTGCCAGCAGCCTACCTGGGACAGGGAACGAGCAGTACTTC.

This clone was counted ten times or more. The chain is built from TRBV19 and TRBJ1-2, with 12 positions matching TRBD1. From germline, CDR1 is LNHDA and CDR2 SQIVND (reference sequence). This CDR3 contains 17 residues. V dropped 4 bases and J dropped 4; count of bases not matched to a gene: 10. The CDR3 spells CASSTTRDRGPSYGYTF. The CDR3 DNA sequence: TGTGCCAGTAGTACTACTCGGGACAGGGGGCCTAGCTATGGCTACACCTTC.

This clone was recorded a few times. The chain has TRBV30 and TRBJ2-5; 10 nucleotides match TRBD1. With V trimmed by 2 bases and J by 0 bases, 9 bases remained unmatched. CDR3 length: 17 amino acids. CDR1 is GTSNPN and CDR2 is SVGIG in the germline V gene (reference sequence). This CDR3 reads CAWSSRDRGKYQETQYF. In nucleotides, the CDR3 is TGTGCCTGGAGTTCCCGGGACAGGGGAAAGTACCAAGAGACCCAGTACTTC.

This rearrangement joins TRBV2 to TRBJ1-2; unclear D gene. Germline CDR1 is SNHLY and CDR2 is FYNNEI. The CDR3 has 15 amino acids. Trimming stripped 3 bases from V and 3 bases from J, with 14 bases between. CDR3 protein: CASSDLAQRYYGYTF. CDR3 nucleotide sequence: TGTGCCAGCAGTGACCTGGCACAACGTTACTATGGCTACACCTTC.

The chain links TRBV2 to TRBJ2-7, with 7 positions matching TRBD1. The CDR3 is made up of 15 amino acids. V lost 3 bases, J lost 6 bases, and 11 bases stayed unmatched. CDR1 is SNHLY and CDR2 is FYNNEI in the germline V gene. The CDR3 reads CASSDMGQLTSEQYF. The CDR3, as DNA: TGTGCCAGCAGTGACATGGGACAGCTTACCAGCGAGCAGTACTTC. The whole variable domain, filled in from reference TRBV2 and TRBJ2-7, reads EPEVTQTPSHQVTQMGQEVILRCVPISNHLYFYWYRQILGQKVEFLVSFYNNEISEKSEIFDDQFSVERPDGSNFTLKIRSTKLEDSAMYFCASSDMGQLTSEQYFGPGTRLTVT.

The gene calls are TRBV5-8 and TRBJ1-2; 7 bases are a match to TRBD1. Germline loops: CDR1 SGHTS, CDR2 YDEGEE. The CDR3 is 17 residues long. J lost 4 bases, V lost 1 base, and 13 bases had no gene match. CDR3 protein: CASSLRGTVGDSYGYTF. The CDR3 nucleotides read TGTGCCAGCAGCTTGAGGGGCACTGTGGGGGACAGCTATGGCTACACCTTC.

The chain carries TRBV19 and TRBJ2-3; 11 nucleotides line up with TRBD1. Germline CDR1 LNHDA, CDR2 SQIVND (reference sequence). The J segment lost 5 bases and the V segment lost 8 bases, leaving 3 bases of the junction unmatched. The CDR3 totals 13 residues. Here the CDR3 reads CASWTGGRDTQYF. The CDR3 region has the DNA TGTGCCAGTTGGACAGGGGGCAGAGATACGCAGTATTTT.

The gene calls are TRBV5-6 and TRBJ1-2; possible D gene TRBD1, 5 bases. Germline V gene lookup returns CDR1 SGHDT and CDR2 YYEEEE. The CDR3 spans 15 residues. Trimming removed 3 bases from V and 8 bases from J, with 20 bases in between. In nucleotides, the CDR3 is TGTGCCAGCAGCTCGATGGGGCAGATGGAACGGGGCTACACCTTC. Translating it yields CASSSMGQMERGYTF.

This clone appeared once. The rearrangement links TRBV7-2 to TRBJ2-1; 10 bases are shared with TRBD2. J lost 4 bases, V lost 3 bases, and 6 bases had no gene match. CDR1 and CDR2 from the germline V gene are SGHTA and FQGNSA. The CDR3 extends over 16 amino acids. The CDR3 spells CASSFTGLAFYNEQFF. The CDR3 coding sequence is TGTGCCAGCAGCTTCACGGGACTAGCGTTTTACAATGAGCAGTTCTTC.

The chain recombines TRBV28 with TRBJ1-2; D is perhaps TRBD1 (5 bases). Per germline, CDR1 MDHEN and CDR2 SYDVKM. This CDR3 comprises 12 residues. V lost 8 bases, J lost 7 bases, and 14 bases lay in between. The CDR3 loop is CASGPRVGGYTF. The DNA for the CDR3 is TGTGCCAGCGGCCCCAGGGTAGGTGGCTACACCTTC.

The rearrangement links TRBV4-1 to TRBJ2-3; TRBD2 agrees at 9 bases. Germline values: CDR1 MGHRA, CDR2 YSYEKL. V shed 6 bases and J 2 bases; nucleotides not matched to a gene: 12. This CDR3 has 17 amino acids. CDR3 in amino acids: CASRYSGGPFSTDTQYF. The CDR3 bases are TGCGCCAGCAGATACAGCGGGGGGCCCTTTTCCACAGATACGCAGTATTTT.

The chain is built from TRBV5-1 and TRBJ1-5, with a possible D match to TRBD1 (6 bases). CDR1 is SGHRS and CDR2 is YFSETQ in the germline V gene. The CDR3 consists of 16 residues. Trimming stripped 4 bases from V and 0 bases from J, with 14 bases between. The CDR3: CASSEGVGYSNQPQHF. The CDR3 region has the DNA TGCGCCAGCAGCGAGGGGGTGGGGTATAGCAATCAGCCCCAGCATTTT.

V and J are TRBV7-9 and TRBJ2-7; D call uncertain. The CDR3 is 13 residues long. The V gene's germline CDR1 is SEHNR and CDR2 FQNEAQ (reference sequence). Deletions cut 2 bases from V and 6 bases from J, with 11 bases between. This CDR3 reads CASSLITPGEQYF. DNA for the CDR3: TGTGCCAGCAGCTTAATCACCCCGGGCGAGCAGTACTTC.

The J gene is TRBJ2-5, the V gene TRBV7-9; D not resolved. The CDR3 covers 12 residues. The germline V gene encodes CDR1 SEHNR and CDR2 FQNEAQ (reference sequence). Trimming removed 6 bases from V and 0 bases from J, with 5 bases in between. The CDR3 DNA follows: TGTGCCAGCAGTTCCTACCAAGAGACCCAGTACTTC. Encoded protein: CASSSYQETQYF.

The J gene is TRBJ1-1, the V gene TRBV6-1; 7 bases fit TRBD1. J was trimmed by 5 bases and V by 3 bases; bases with no gene match: 6. CDR1 is MNHNS, CDR2 SASEGT, per germline. This CDR3 contains 14 residues. The CDR3 coding sequence is TGTGCCAGCAGTGACGGACAGGATAGGACTGAAGCTTTCTTT. This codes for CASSDGQDRTEAFF.

This clone has a single count. The genes are TRBV6-5 and TRBJ2-1; 12 bases are shared with TRBD2. Unmatched junction bases numbered 10, after V lost 10 bases and J lost 6 bases. The CDR3 length is 15 residues. The germline gives CDR1 MNHEY, CDR2 SVGAGI. This CDR3 reads CATYIPGLAGNEQFF. CDR3 coding DNA: TGTGCCACCTACATTCCGGGACTAGCGGGCAATGAGCAGTTCTTC.

The rearrangement joins TRBV18 to TRBJ1-6; 7 bases fit TRBD1. The CDR3 length is 14 residues. The germline V gene has CDR1 KGHSH and CDR2 LQKENI. Unmatched junction bases numbered 7, after V lost 5 bases and J lost 9 bases. The CDR3 region is CASSSTGSSSPLHF. The CDR3 DNA is TGTGCCAGCTCATCGACAGGGTCCAGTTCACCCCTCCACTTT.

The gene calls are TRBV19 and TRBJ2-3; 10 bases are a match to TRBD2. Germline V lookup: CDR1 LNHDA, CDR2 SQIVND (reference sequence). This CDR3 is built from 15 residues. The junction had 5 bases not matched to a gene; V was cut back by 7 bases and J by 1 base. The CDR3, as DNA: TGTGCCAGTACCACAAGCGGGAGGGGCACAGATACGCAGTATTTT. Translated: CASTTSGRGTDTQYF.

The chain employs TRBV3-1 (or the pseudogene TRBV3-2) and TRBJ2-7; 14 bases are shared with TRBD2. The CDR3 spans 19 residues. Looked up from germline, CDR1 is LGHDT and CDR2 is YNNKEL (reference sequence). The V segment lost 1 base and the J segment 3 bases; nucleotides outside the gene matches: 11. The CDR3 DNA reads as TGTGCCAGCAGCCAAGCGAGGACTAGCGGGGGGCGAAAGAACTACGAGCAGTACTTC. Translation: CASSQARTSGGRKNYEQYF.

This clone was seen once. The chain carries TRBV5-4 and TRBJ2-1; 10 bases are shared with TRBD2. The CDR3 length is 18 residues. V shed 2 bases, J shed 0 bases, and the junction held 8 bases outside the gene matches. The germline V gene encodes CDR1 SGHNT and CDR2 YYREEE (reference sequence). CDR3 region: CASSFPSGGLSSYNEQFF. CDR3 DNA: TGTGCCAGCAGCTTCCCTAGCGGGGGACTAAGCTCCTACAATGAGCAGTTCTTC. The full variable domain, with the rest looked up from reference TRBV5-4 and TRBJ2-1, is ETGVTQSPTHLIKTRGQQVTLRCSSQSGHNTVSWYQQALGQGPQFIFQYYREEENGRGNFPPRFSGLQFPNYSSELNVNALELDDSALYLCASSFPSGGLSSYNEQFFGPGTRLTVL.